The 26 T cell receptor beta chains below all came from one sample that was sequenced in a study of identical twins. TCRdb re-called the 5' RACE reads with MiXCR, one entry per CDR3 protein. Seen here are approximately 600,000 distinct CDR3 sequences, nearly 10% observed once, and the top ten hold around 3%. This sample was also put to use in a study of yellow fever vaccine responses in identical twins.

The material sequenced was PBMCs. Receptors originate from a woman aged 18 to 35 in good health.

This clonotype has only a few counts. The CDR3 here is CASSYLHSYEQYF. CDR3 sequence (DNA): TGTGCCAGCAGTTACCTCCACTCCTACGAGCAGTACTTC. V usage is TRBV27 and J usage is TRBJ2-7, with D hard to call. This CDR3 has 13 amino acids. V dropped 4 bases and J dropped 0 bases, with 7 bases sitting between them. The germline gives CDR1 MNHEY, CDR2 SMNVEV (reference sequence).

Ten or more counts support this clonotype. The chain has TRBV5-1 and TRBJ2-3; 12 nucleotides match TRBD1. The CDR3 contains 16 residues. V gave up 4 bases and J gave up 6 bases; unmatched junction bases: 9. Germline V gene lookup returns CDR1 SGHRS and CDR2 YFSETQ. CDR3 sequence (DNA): TGCGCCAGCAGCCTAGGGACAGGGGGCGTATCCGATACGCAGTATTTT. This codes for CASSLGTGGVSDTQYF.

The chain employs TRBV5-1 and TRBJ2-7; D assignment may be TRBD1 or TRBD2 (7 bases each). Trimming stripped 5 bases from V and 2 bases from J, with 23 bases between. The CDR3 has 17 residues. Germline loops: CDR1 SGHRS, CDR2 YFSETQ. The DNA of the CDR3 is TGCGCCAGCAGTCAAAAGAGGGGGCTAGCGGCACCCTACGAGCAGTACTTC. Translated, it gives CASSQKRGLAAPYEQYF.

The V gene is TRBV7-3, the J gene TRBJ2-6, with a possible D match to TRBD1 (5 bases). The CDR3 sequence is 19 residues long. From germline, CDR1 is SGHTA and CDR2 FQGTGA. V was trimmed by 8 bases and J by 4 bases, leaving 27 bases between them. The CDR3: CASCLSPPGNLLGANVLTF. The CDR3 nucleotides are TGTGCCAGCTGTTTAAGCCCCCCAGGGAATCTGCTCGGGGCCAACGTCCTGACTTTC.

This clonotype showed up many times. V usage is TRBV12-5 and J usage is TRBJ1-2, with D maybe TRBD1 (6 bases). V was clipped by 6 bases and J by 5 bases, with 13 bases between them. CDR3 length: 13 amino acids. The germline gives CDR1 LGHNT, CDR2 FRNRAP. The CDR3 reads CASGSQTGYGYTF. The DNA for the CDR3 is TGTGCTAGTGGCTCTCAAACAGGGTATGGCTACACCTTC.

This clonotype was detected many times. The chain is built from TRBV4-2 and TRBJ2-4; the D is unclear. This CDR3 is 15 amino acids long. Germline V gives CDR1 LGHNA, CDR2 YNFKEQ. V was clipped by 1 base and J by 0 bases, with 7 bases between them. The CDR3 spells CASSQGMIAKNIQYF. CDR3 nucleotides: TGTGCCAGCAGCCAAGGGATGATAGCCAAAAACATTCAGTACTTC.

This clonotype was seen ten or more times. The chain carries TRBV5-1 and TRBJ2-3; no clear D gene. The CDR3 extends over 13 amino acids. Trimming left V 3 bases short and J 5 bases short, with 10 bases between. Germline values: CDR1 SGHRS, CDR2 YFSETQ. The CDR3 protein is CASSYGAQDTQYF. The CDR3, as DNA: TGCGCCAGCAGCTATGGCGCGCAAGATACGCAGTATTTT.

The CDR3 DNA reads as TGTGCCAGCAGTTTCGATCGTCCTAGCACAGATACGCAGTATTTT. This sequence encodes CASSFDRPSTDTQYF. The rearrangement uses TRBV27 and TRBJ2-3; D not resolved. CDR3 length: 15 amino acids. CDR1 is MNHEY, CDR2 SMNVEV, per germline (reference sequence). V dropped 3 bases and J dropped 0 bases, with 10 bases sitting between them.

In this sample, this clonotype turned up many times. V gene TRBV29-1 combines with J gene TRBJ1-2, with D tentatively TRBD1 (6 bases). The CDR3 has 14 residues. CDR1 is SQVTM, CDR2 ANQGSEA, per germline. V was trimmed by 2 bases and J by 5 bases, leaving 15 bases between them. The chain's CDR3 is CSVERGAGEYGYTF. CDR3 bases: TGCAGCGTTGAAAGGGGGGCAGGGGAGTATGGCTACACCTTC.

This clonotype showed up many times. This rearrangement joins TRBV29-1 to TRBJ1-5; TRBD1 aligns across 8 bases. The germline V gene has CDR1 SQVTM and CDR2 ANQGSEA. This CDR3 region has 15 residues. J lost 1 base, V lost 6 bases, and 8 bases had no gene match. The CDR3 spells CSVAQGVGSNQPQHF. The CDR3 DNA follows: TGCAGCGTCGCACAGGGGGTTGGAAGCAATCAGCCCCAGCATTTT.

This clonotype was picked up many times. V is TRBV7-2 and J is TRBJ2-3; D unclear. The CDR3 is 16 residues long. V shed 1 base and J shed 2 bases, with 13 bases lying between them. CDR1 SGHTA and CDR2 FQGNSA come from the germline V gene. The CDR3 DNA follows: TGTGCCAGCAGCTTAGAAGGCTCCGGGTACACAGATACGCAGTATTTT. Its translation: CASSLEGSGYTDTQYF.

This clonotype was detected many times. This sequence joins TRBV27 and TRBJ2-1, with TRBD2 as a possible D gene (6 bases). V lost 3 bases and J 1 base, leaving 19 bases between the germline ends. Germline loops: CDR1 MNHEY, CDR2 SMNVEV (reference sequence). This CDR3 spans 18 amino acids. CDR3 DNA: TGTGCCAGCAGTTTGTTTTTGGAGGGCGGCTTATCCTACAATGAGCAGTTCTTC. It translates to CASSLFLEGGLSYNEQFF.

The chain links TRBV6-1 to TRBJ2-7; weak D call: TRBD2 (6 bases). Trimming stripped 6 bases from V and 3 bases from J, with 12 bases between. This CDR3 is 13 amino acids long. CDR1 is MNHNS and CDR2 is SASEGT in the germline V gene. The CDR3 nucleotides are TGTGCCAGCAGCCCGGGGGTGTTCTACGAGCAGTACTTC. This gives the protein CASSPGVFYEQYF.

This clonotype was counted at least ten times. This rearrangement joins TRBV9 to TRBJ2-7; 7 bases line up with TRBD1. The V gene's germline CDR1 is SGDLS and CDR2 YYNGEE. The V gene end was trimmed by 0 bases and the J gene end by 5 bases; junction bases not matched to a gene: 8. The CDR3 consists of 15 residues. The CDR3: CASSVGAGGLDEQYF. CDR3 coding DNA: TGTGCCAGCAGCGTAGGGGCAGGGGGATTGGACGAGCAGTACTTC.

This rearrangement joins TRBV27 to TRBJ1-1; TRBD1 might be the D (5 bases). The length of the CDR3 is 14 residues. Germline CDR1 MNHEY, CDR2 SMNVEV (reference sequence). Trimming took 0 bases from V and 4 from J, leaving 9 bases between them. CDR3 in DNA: TGTGCCAGCAGTTTATCTATCGGGGCCACTGAAGCTTTCTTT. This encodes CASSLSIGATEAFF.

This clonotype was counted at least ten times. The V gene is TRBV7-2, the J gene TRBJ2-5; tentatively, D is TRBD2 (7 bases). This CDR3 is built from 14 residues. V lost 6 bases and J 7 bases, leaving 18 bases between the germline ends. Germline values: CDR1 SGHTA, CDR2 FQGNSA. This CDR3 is CASRVGGVAGTQYF. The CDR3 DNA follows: TGTGCCAGCAGAGTAGGGGGGGTGGCGGGGACCCAGTACTTC.

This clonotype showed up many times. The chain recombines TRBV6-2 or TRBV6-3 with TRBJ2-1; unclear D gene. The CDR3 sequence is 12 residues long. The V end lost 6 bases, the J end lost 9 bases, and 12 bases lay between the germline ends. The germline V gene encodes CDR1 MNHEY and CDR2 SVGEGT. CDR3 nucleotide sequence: TGTGCCAGCAGCGACCCGCTCGGTGAGCAGTTCTTC. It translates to CASSDPLGEQFF.

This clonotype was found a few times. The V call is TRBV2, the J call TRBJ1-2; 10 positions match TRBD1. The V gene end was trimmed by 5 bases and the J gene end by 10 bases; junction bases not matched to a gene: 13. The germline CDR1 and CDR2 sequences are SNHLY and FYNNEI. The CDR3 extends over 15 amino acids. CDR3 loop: CASSPNLSGTGVYTF. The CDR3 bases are TGTGCCAGCAGTCCCAACCTCTCCGGGACAGGGGTCTACACCTTC.

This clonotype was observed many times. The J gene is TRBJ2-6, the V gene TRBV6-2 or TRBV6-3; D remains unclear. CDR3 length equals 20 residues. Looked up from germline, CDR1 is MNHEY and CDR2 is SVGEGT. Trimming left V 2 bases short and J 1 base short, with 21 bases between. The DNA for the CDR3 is TGTGCCAGCAGTTACCTTGTTGAGGCCTGGATAAAATCTGGGGCCAACGTCCTGACTTTC. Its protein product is CASSYLVEAWIKSGANVLTF.

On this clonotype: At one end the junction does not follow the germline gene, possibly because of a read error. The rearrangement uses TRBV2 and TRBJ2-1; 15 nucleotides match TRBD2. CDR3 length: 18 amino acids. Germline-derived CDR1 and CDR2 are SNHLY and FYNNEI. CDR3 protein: CTSSSGLAGGPLYNEQFF. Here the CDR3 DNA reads TGTACCAGCAGTTCAGGACTAGCGGGAGGGCCACTGTACAATGAGCAGTTCTTC.

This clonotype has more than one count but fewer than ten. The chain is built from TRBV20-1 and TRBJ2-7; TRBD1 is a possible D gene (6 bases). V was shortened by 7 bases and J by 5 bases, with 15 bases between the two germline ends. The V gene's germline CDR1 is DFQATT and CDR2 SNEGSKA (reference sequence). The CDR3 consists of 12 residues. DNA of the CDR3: TGCAGTGGACGAGCAGGGGTCGACGAGCAGTACTTC. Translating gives CSGRAGVDEQYF.

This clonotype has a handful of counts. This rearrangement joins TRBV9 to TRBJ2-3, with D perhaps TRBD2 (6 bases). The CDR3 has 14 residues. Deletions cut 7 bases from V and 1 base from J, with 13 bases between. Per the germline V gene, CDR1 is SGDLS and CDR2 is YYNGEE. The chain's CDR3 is CASGGGAGTDTQYF. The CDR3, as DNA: TGTGCCAGCGGAGGAGGGGCAGGCACAGATACGCAGTATTTT.

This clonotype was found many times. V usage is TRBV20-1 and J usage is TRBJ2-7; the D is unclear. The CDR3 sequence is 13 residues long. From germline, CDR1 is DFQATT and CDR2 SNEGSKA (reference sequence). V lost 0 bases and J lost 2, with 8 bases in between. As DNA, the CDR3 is TGCAGTGCTAGAGACCCAGTTACCTACGAGCAGTACTTC. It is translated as CSARDPVTYEQYF.

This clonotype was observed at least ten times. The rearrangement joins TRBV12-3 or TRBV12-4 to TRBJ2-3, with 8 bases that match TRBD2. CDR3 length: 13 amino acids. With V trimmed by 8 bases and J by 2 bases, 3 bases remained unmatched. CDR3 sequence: CASQRGYTDTQYF. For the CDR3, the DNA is TGTGCCAGCCAGCGGGGGTACACAGATACGCAGTATTTT.

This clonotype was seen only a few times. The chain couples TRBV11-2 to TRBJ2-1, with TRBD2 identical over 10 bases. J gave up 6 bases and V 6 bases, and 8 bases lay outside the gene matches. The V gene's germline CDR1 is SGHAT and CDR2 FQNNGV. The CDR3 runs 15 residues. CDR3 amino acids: CASRVAGGYGNEQFF. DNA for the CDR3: TGTGCCAGCAGGGTAGCGGGAGGTTACGGCAATGAGCAGTTCTTC.

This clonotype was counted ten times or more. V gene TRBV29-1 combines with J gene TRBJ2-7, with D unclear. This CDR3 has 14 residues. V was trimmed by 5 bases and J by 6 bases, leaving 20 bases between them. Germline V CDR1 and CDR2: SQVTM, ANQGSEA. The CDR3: CSVSYQSVLGEQYF. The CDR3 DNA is TGCAGCGTTTCGTATCAGTCAGTGTTGGGCGAGCAGTACTTC.